Shown below are 30 T cell receptor beta chains from a single sample sequenced in a study of control samples from healthy donors and cancer patients. Method: immunoSEQ multiplex PCR; TCRdb's copy keeps in-frame clones and lacks some. The sample yields 100,000 to 150,000 clones, around nine tenths seen once. The sequenced sample was PBMCs. These receptor sequences come from a man aged 45 to 65 with head and neck cancer.

The chain uses TRBV2 and TRBJ1-6; no definite D call. The V gene lost 3 bases and the J gene lost 8 bases, with 11 bases spanning the gap. The CDR3 totals 14 residues. Germline V gene data show CDR1 as SNHLY and CDR2 as FYNNEI. DNA for the CDR3: TGTGCCAGCAGTGACGTCTCTAGCCATTCACCCCTCCACTTT. Its translation is CASSDVSSHSPLHF.

V and J are TRBV7-6 and TRBJ1-2; tentatively, D is TRBD1 (5 bases). This CDR3 region has 15 residues. V lost 4 bases to trimming and J lost 0 bases, with 12 bases between them. CDR1 and CDR2 (germline): SGHVS, FNYEAQ. CDR3 nucleotides: TGTGCCAGCAGCTCTCGGGACGGTCCTAACTATGGCTACACCTTC. It is translated as CASSSRDGPNYGYTF.

The rearrangement links TRBV28 to TRBJ2-1; a possible D gene is TRBD2 (6 bases). This CDR3 has 15 residues. The germline V gene encodes CDR1 MDHEN and CDR2 SYDVKM. Trimming pared 5 bases from V and 3 bases from J, leaving 14 bases between. CDR3 amino acids: CASSPRTKDYNEQFF. The CDR3 DNA sequence: TGTGCCAGCAGTCCCCGGACTAAGGACTACAATGAGCAGTTCTTC. Supplemented by reference TRBV28 and TRBJ2-1, the full variable domain reads DVKVTQSSRYLVKRTGEKVFLECVQDMDHENMFWYRQDPGLGLRLIYFSYDVKMKEKGDIPEGYSVSREKKERFSLILESASTNQTSMYLCASSPRTKDYNEQFFGPGTRLTVL.

The chain has TRBV6-5 and TRBJ2-5; TRBD1 matches at 10 bases. From germline, CDR1 is MNHEY and CDR2 SVGAGI. Unmatched junction bases numbered 2, after V lost 2 bases and J lost 5 bases. The CDR3 sequence is 14 residues long. The chain's CDR3 is CASSYDRGLETQYF. The CDR3 DNA reads TGTGCCAGCAGTTACGACAGGGGGCTGGAGACCCAGTACTTC.

The rearrangement joins TRBV2 to TRBJ2-1, with a weak D call TRBD2 (5 bases). V lost 4 bases, J lost 10 bases, and 17 bases lay in between. The CDR3 sequence is 14 residues long. The germline V gene has CDR1 SNHLY and CDR2 FYNNEI. This CDR3 reads CASSGHRGRGEQFF. The CDR3 nucleotides are TGTGCCAGCAGTGGTCACCGGGGAAGAGGCGAGCAGTTCTTC.

This clone was counted between two and nine times. The chain carries TRBV5-6 and TRBJ2-1; TRBD2 is a possible D gene (5 bases). V lost 2 bases and J 2 bases, leaving 17 bases between the germline ends. The CDR3 sequence is 17 residues long. Germline V gene data show CDR1 as SGHDT and CDR2 as YYEEEE. The CDR3, as DNA: TGTGCCAGCAGCTTCGAGGGATTTGGAAGGGCCTACAATGAGCAGTTCTTC. Translation: CASSFEGFGRAYNEQFF. Variable domain in full (rest from reference TRBV5-6 and TRBJ2-1): DAGVTQSPTHLIKTRGQQVTLRCSPKSGHDTVSWYQQALGQGPQFIFQYYEEEERQRGNFPDRFSGHQFPNYSSELNVNALLLGDSALYLCASSFEGFGRAYNEQFFGPGTRLTVL.

The chain joins TRBV6-5 to TRBJ2-7; 7 bases are a match to TRBD1. Germline V gives CDR1 MNHEY, CDR2 SVGAGI. The CDR3 consists of 15 residues. Trimming took 10 bases from V and 0 from J; bases not matched to a gene: 12. In nucleotides, the CDR3 is TGTGCCACCATGGCTTGGGGACAGAGCTCCTACGAGCAGTACTTC. It is translated as CATMAWGQSSYEQYF.

The chain recombines TRBV12-3 or TRBV12-4 with TRBJ2-3; maybe TRBD2 (5 bases). The length of the CDR3 is 11 residues. Trimming cost V 3 bases and J 11 bases, with 9 bases left between them. CDR3 sequence reads: CASSLRVGQYF. Here the CDR3 DNA reads TGTGCCAGCAGTTTGAGGGTAGGGCAGTATTTT.

V gene TRBV18 combines with J gene TRBJ1-3; tentative D call: TRBD1 (6 bases). The germline V gene has CDR1 KGHSH and CDR2 LQKENI. This CDR3 has 17 amino acids. Trimming stripped 3 bases from V and 0 bases from J, with 15 bases between. The DNA of the CDR3 is TGTGCCAGCTCACCGGCCGGGGGGCCGAGCTCTGGAAACACCATATATTTT. Translated, it gives CASSPAGGPSSGNTIYF.

V gene TRBV11-2 combines with J gene TRBJ2-1; 8 bases agree with TRBD1. The CDR3 covers 16 residues. Germline CDR1 SGHAT, CDR2 FQNNGV. Trimming took 5 bases from V and 1 from J; bases not matched to a gene: 7. Written as DNA, the CDR3 is TGTGCCAGCAGCACCTACAGGGGGGAGTCCTACAATGAGCAGTTCTTC. Translating it yields CASSTYRGESYNEQFF.

This chain uses TRBV5-1 with TRBJ2-3; 8 bases line up with TRBD2. The ends lost 3 bases at V and 1 base at J; junction bases unmatched: 4. From germline, CDR1 is SGHRS and CDR2 YFSETQ. The length of the CDR3 is 15 residues. The CDR3 reads CASSSGGGGTDTQYF. Written as DNA, the CDR3 is TGCGCCAGCAGCTCCGGGGGGGGTGGCACAGATACGCAGTATTTT.

This clone was found a few times. The genes are TRBV5-6 and TRBJ2-7, with 14 bases identical to TRBD2. Germline CDR1 SGHDT, CDR2 YYEEEE. CDR3 length: 19 amino acids. V shed 3 bases and J 3 bases; nucleotides not matched to a gene: 14. The CDR3 sequence: CASSSKGTSGRGRHYEQYF. The DNA for the CDR3 is TGTGCCAGCAGCTCGAAAGGGACTAGCGGGAGAGGAAGGCACTACGAGCAGTACTTC. Supplemented by reference TRBV5-6 and TRBJ2-7, the full variable domain reads DAGVTQSPTHLIKTRGQQVTLRCSPKSGHDTVSWYQQALGQGPQFIFQYYEEEERQRGNFPDRFSGHQFPNYSSELNVNALLLGDSALYLCASSSKGTSGRGRHYEQYFGPGTRLTVT.

The chain employs TRBV7-9 and TRBJ1-2, with D perhaps TRBD1 (5 bases). CDR3 length: 15 residues. Germline CDR1 SEHNR, CDR2 FQNEAQ (reference sequence). Between the trimmed V and J ends, which lost 4 bases and 3 bases, there was a span of 15 bases. DNA for the CDR3: TGTGCCAGCAGCTCCAGCTTAAGGGGCCACTATGGCTACACCTTC. Protein sequence: CASSSSLRGHYGYTF.

The chain recombines TRBV2 with TRBJ2-6; D is undetermined. The CDR3 sequence is 15 residues long. Trimming pared 3 bases from V and 4 bases from J, leaving 10 bases between. Germline V CDR1 and CDR2: SNHLY, FYNNEI. The CDR3 DNA sequence: TGTGCCAGCAGTGAGATCGTTAGGGGGGCCAACGTCCTGACTTTC. As protein: CASSEIVRGANVLTF.

This clone was detected only once. The CDR3 DNA reads as TGTGCCAGCAGCAAAAAGGACGAGAGGCGCGAGCAGTACTTC. Amino acids: CASSKKDERREQYF. The rearrangement uses TRBV21-1 and TRBJ2-7. TRBV21-1 is recorded as a pseudogene. The CDR3 is 14 amino acids.

The chain recombines TRBV4-1 with TRBJ2-5; unclear D gene. The germline V gene has CDR1 MGHRA and CDR2 YSYEKL. The V and J ends lost 4 bases and 4 bases respectively, with 10 bases between them. This CDR3 has 13 amino acids. Here the CDR3 DNA reads TGCGCCAGCAGCCCCCAGATGGGAGAGACCCAGTACTTC. As protein: CASSPQMGETQYF.

This chain joins TRBV19 and TRBJ2-3; weak D call: TRBD2 (5 bases). The V gene lost 6 bases and the J gene lost 1 base, with 14 bases spanning the gap. The CDR3 is made up of 15 amino acids. Germline V gives CDR1 LNHDA, CDR2 SQIVND (reference sequence). DNA for the CDR3: TGTGCCAGTAGCACTAGGATAGGCGGCACAGATACGCAGTATTTT. Translation gives CASSTRIGGTDTQYF.

This clone was recorded once. The chain couples TRBV10-1 to TRBJ2-5; tentatively, D is TRBD1 or TRBD2 (5 bases each). The CDR3 spans 13 residues. The V end was cut by 8 bases, the J end by 1 base, with 11 bases between. Germline assignment: CDR1 WNHNN and CDR2 SYGVQD (reference sequence). CDR3 sequence: CASSTGPQETQYF. In DNA, the CDR3 is TGCGCCAGCTCTACGGGACCCCAAGAGACCCAGTACTTC.

The chain joins TRBV19 to TRBJ2-7; D might be TRBD2 (6 bases). Between the trimmed V and J ends, which lost 1 base and 2 bases, there was a span of 15 bases. The germline V gene has CDR1 LNHDA and CDR2 SQIVND (reference sequence). This CDR3 is built from 16 residues. CDR3 in DNA: TGTGCCAGTAGTATAGCCCTGGGACTCCATGCCTACGAGCAGTACTTC. Translated, it gives CASSIALGLHAYEQYF.

This sequence joins TRBV18 and TRBJ2-1; the match to TRBD2 covers 7 bases. V gave up 3 bases and J gave up 3 bases; unmatched junction bases: 8. CDR1 is KGHSH and CDR2 is LQKENI in the germline V gene. This CDR3 has 16 amino acids. The CDR3 nucleotides read TGTGCCAGCTCACCCACTACGGGGAGGGGCTACAATGAGCAGTTCTTC. Translating gives CASSPTTGRGYNEQFF. Based on the CDR3 plus reference TRBV18 and TRBJ2-1, the full variable domain is NAGVMQNPRHLVRRRGQEARLRCSPMKGHSHVYWYRQLPEEGLKFMVYLQKENIIDESGMPKERFSAEFPKEGPSILRIQQVVRGDSAAYFCASSPTTGRGYNEQFFGPGTRLTVL.

V and J are TRBV15 and TRBJ1-1; 9 bases align to TRBD1. This CDR3 has 16 residues. Trimming removed 3 bases from V and 1 base from J; junction bases left unmatched: 6. CDR1 LNHNV and CDR2 YYDKDF come from the germline V gene (reference sequence). CDR3 protein: CATSRGRGQGNTEAFF. The CDR3 DNA sequence: TGTGCCACCAGCAGGGGACGGGGACAGGGGAACACTGAAGCTTTCTTT.

The chain recombines TRBV24-1 with TRBJ2-1; tentatively, D is TRBD2 (6 bases). The germline CDR1 and CDR2 sequences are KGHDR and SFDVKD. The V gene lost 8 bases and the J gene lost 4 bases, with 8 bases spanning the gap. The CDR3 is 12 amino acids. CDR3 protein: CATIGTYNEQFF. The CDR3 nucleotides are TGTGCCACCATTGGGACTTACAATGAGCAGTTCTTC.

In DNA form, the CDR3 reads TGTGCCAGTAGTGCCCGCCGGGGTGAACAAGAGACCCAGTACTTC. Its protein is CASSARRGEQETQYF. The chain combines TRBV19 with TRBJ2-5; TRBD2 is a possible D gene (5 bases). CDR1 and CDR2 (germline): LNHDA, SQIVND (reference sequence). The CDR3 extends over 15 amino acids. The V end lost 5 bases, the J end lost 2 bases, and 15 bases lay between the germline ends.

This rearrangement joins TRBV7-8 to TRBJ1-5; D may be TRBD1 (6 bases). The CDR3 contains 16 residues. Between the trimmed V and J ends, which lost 4 bases and 3 bases, there was a span of 16 bases. The germline CDR1 and CDR2 sequences are SGHVS and FQNEAQ. CDR3 sequence (DNA): TGTGCCAGCAGCTCCTCCCAACAGGGAGTCAATCAGCCCCAGCATTTT. This gives the protein CASSSSQQGVNQPQHF.

The rearrangement uses TRBV7-9 and TRBJ2-1, with D perhaps TRBD1 or TRBD2 (5 bases each). V was pared by 4 bases and J by 3 bases, with 16 bases between. Looked up from germline, CDR1 is SEHNR and CDR2 is FQNEAQ (reference sequence). The CDR3 extends over 16 amino acids. The CDR3 spells CASSSRRGHLYNEQFF. The CDR3 nucleotides are TGTGCCAGCAGCTCACGACGGGGCCACCTCTACAATGAGCAGTTCTTC.

V and J are TRBV19 and TRBJ2-1, with TRBD1 matching 7 bases. V lost 3 bases, J lost 4 bases, and 9 bases stayed unmatched. Germline CDR1 reads LNHDA; CDR2 reads SQIVND (reference sequence). The CDR3 sequence is 16 residues long. The CDR3 region is CASSIPTGAWYNEQFF. CDR3 in DNA: TGTGCCAGTAGTATCCCCACAGGGGCTTGGTACAATGAGCAGTTCTTC.

This clone was detected only a few times. The J gene is TRBJ2-2, the V gene TRBV4-1; D uncertain. Germline-derived CDR1 and CDR2 are MGHRA and YSYEKL. Trimming cost V 3 bases and J 0 bases, with 17 bases left between them. CDR3 length: 18 amino acids. The CDR3 is CASSQKGPRNPNTGELFF. In DNA form, the CDR3 reads TGCGCCAGCAGCCAGAAAGGGCCTCGGAACCCGAACACCGGGGAGCTGTTTTTT.

The chain recombines TRBV4-2 with TRBJ2-3; 8 bases fit TRBD2. Germline values: CDR1 LGHNA, CDR2 YNFKEQ. V lost 0 bases to trimming and J lost 4 bases; unmatched junction nucleotides: 6. This CDR3 has 16 residues. The CDR3 DNA is TGTGCCAGCAGCCAAGAAAGCGGGGGTGCGGCAGATACGCAGTATTTT. Translating it yields CASSQESGGAADTQYF.

The V call is TRBV30, the J call TRBJ2-1; D unresolved. V was clipped by 0 bases and J by 0 bases, with 12 bases between them. Germline CDR1 is GTSNPN and CDR2 is SVGIG (reference sequence). The CDR3 contains 16 residues. The CDR3 DNA sequence: TGTGCCTGGAGTGTAGAGTACGAGAGCTCCTACAATGAGCAGTTCTTC. Translated: CAWSVEYESSYNEQFF.

The rearrangement uses TRBV29-1 and TRBJ1-2; 9 bases match TRBD1. The CDR3 runs to 15 residues. J lost 4 bases, V lost 3 bases, and 9 bases had no gene match. The germline V gene encodes CDR1 SQVTM and CDR2 ANQGSEA. The CDR3 DNA sequence: TGCAGCGTTGACCAAGGGACAGGGTTGGCCTATGGCTACACCTTC. It translates to CSVDQGTGLAYGYTF.